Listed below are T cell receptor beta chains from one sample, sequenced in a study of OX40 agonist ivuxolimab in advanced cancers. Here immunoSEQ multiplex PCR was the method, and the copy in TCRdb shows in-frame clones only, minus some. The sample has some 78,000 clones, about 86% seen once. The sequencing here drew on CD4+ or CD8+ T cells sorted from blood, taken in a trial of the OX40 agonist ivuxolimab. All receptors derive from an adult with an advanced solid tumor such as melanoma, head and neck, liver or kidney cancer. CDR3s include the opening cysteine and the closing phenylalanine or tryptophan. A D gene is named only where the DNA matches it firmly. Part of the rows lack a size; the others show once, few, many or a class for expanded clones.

CDR3nt: TGTGCCAGCAGCTTAGAGGCTACCTACAATGAGCAGTTCTTC
CDR3aa: CASSLEATYNEQFF
v_gene: TRBV7-3
abundance: .
d_gene: .
j_gene: TRBJ2-1

CDR3nt: TGTGCCAGCAGCGTAGACGGGGCGATCACAGATACGCAGTATTTT
CDR3aa: CASSVDGAITDTQYF
v_gene: TRBV9
abundance: .
d_gene: .
j_gene: TRBJ2-3

CDR3nt: TGTGCCAGCAGCTTCTCACCTACAGGGCTCGGCTATGGCTACACCTTC
CDR3aa: CASSFSPTGLGYGYTF
v_gene: TRBV5-6
abundance: .
d_gene: .
j_gene: TRBJ1-2

CDR3nt: TGCGCCAGCAGCTGGGAGTTCACAGATACGCAGTATTTT
CDR3aa: CASSWEFTDTQYF
v_gene: TRBV5-1
abundance: few
d_gene: .
j_gene: TRBJ2-3

CDR3nt: TGTGCCAGCAGCTTACTTCCCGAGTACGGCGAGCAGTACTTC
CDR3aa: CASSLLPEYGEQYF
v_gene: TRBV7-2
abundance: few
d_gene: .
j_gene: TRBJ2-7

CDR3nt: TGTGCCAGCAATGCGGGCCCACAGAGGCATACGCAGTATTTT
CDR3aa: CASNAGPQRHTQYF
v_gene: TRBV7-2
abundance: .
d_gene: .
j_gene: TRBJ2-3

CDR3nt: TGCGCCAGCAGCCGGGCGGGAGGTGAGCAGTACTTC
CDR3aa: CASSRAGGEQYF
v_gene: TRBV5-1
abundance: .
d_gene: TRBD2
j_gene: TRBJ2-7

CDR3nt: TGTGCCAGCAGCGTAGCTGCGGGACCCCTGGATTCACCCCTCCACTTT
CDR3aa: CASSVAAGPLDSPLHF
v_gene: TRBV9
abundance: .
d_gene: .
j_gene: TRBJ1-6

CDR3nt: TGTGCCATCAGTGATTCCATAGGGGTGGGCAATCAGCCCCAGCATTTT
CDR3aa: CAISDSIGVGNQPQHF
v_gene: TRBV10-3
abundance: .
d_gene: .
j_gene: TRBJ1-5

CDR3nt: TGCGCCAGCAGCTTGGCCAAGACTAGCGGGGGGCCCGGGGAGCAGTTCTTC
CDR3aa: CASSLAKTSGGPGEQFF
v_gene: TRBV5-1
abundance: .
d_gene: TRBD2
j_gene: TRBJ2-1

CDR3nt: TGTGCCAGCAGCTTTTTCGACAGGACGGCTGAGGGGTGCAATTTT
CDR3aa: CASSFFDRTAEGCNF
v_gene: TRBV5-4
abundance: .
d_gene: .
j_gene: TRBJ1-5

CDR3nt: TGTGCCAGCAGCTCAGACAGGGTTCGCACAGATACGCAGTATTTT
CDR3aa: CASSSDRVRTDTQYF
v_gene: TRBV7-9
abundance: .
d_gene: TRBD1
j_gene: TRBJ2-3

CDR3nt: TGTGCCAGCAGCTTGGAGTCAGGGACCATATATTTT
CDR3aa: CASSLESGTIYF
v_gene: TRBV5-5
abundance: .
d_gene: .
j_gene: TRBJ1-3

CDR3nt: TGTGCCAGCAGTAAAGACACTGAAGCTTTCTTT
CDR3aa: CASSKDTEAFF
v_gene: TRBV6-1
abundance: .
d_gene: .
j_gene: TRBJ1-1

CDR3nt: TGTGCCAGCAGTGGCAGGGGTGGAGGGGAGACCCAGTACTTC
CDR3aa: CASSGRGGGETQYF
v_gene: TRBV2
abundance: .
d_gene: .
j_gene: TRBJ2-5

CDR3nt: TGTGCCAGCAGTCCAGAGACAGGGGGCCTTTATGGCTACACCTTC
CDR3aa: CASSPETGGLYGYTF
v_gene: TRBV28
abundance: once
d_gene: TRBD1
j_gene: TRBJ1-2

CDR3nt: TGTGCTAGTGGTTTGGCGGTAGATACGCAGTATTTT
CDR3aa: CASGLAVDTQYF
v_gene: TRBV12-5
abundance: .
d_gene: .
j_gene: TRBJ2-3

CDR3nt: TGCGCCAGCAGCTTGGACGGCAAGTGGACGGATACGCAGTATTTT
CDR3aa: CASSLDGKWTDTQYF
v_gene: TRBV5-1
abundance: .
d_gene: .
j_gene: TRBJ2-3

CDR3nt: TGTGCCAGCTCCGGAGACAGAACAGATACGCAGTATTTT
CDR3aa: CASSGDRTDTQYF
v_gene: TRBV18
abundance: .
d_gene: .
j_gene: TRBJ2-3

CDR3nt: TGTGCCAGCAGCGAGGGACAGATAATCATGAACACTGAAGCTTTCTTT
CDR3aa: CASSEGQIIMNTEAFF
v_gene: TRBV7-9
abundance: .
d_gene: TRBD1
j_gene: TRBJ1-1

CDR3nt: TGCGCCAGCAGCCCGACAGGGGATGGGAACTATGGCTACACCTTC
CDR3aa: CASSPTGDGNYGYTF
v_gene: TRBV5-1
abundance: .
d_gene: TRBD1
j_gene: TRBJ1-2

CDR3nt: TGTGCCAGCAGCAGGGGGGGTAGCGGACTCATCTACGAGCAGTACTTC
CDR3aa: CASSRGGSGLIYEQYF
v_gene: TRBV7-2
abundance: many
d_gene: .
j_gene: TRBJ2-7

CDR3nt: TGTGCCAGCAGCCCCTCGTGGACAGCTAATGAAAAACTGTTTTTT
CDR3aa: CASSPSWTANEKLFF
v_gene: TRBV25-1
abundance: .
d_gene: .
j_gene: TRBJ1-4

CDR3nt: TGTGCCAGCAGCTCCTGGGCCCACGAGCAGTACTTC
CDR3aa: CASSSWAHEQYF
v_gene: TRBV7-8
abundance: .
d_gene: .
j_gene: TRBJ2-7

CDR3nt: TGTGCCAGTAGTATTGGTAGCGGGAGCTCATTAGCCAAAAACATTCAGTACTTC
CDR3aa: CASSIGSGSSLAKNIQYF
v_gene: TRBV19
abundance: once
d_gene: TRBD2
j_gene: TRBJ2-4

CDR3nt: TGTGCCAGCAGACCGGGACAGGGAGAGCCCCAGCATTTT
CDR3aa: CASRPGQGEPQHF
v_gene: TRBV6-6
abundance: .
d_gene: TRBD1
j_gene: TRBJ1-5

CDR3nt: TGTGCCAGCAGGGTAGGACAGTTGCTCTACAATGAGCAGTTCTTC
CDR3aa: CASRVGQLLYNEQFF
v_gene: TRBV2
abundance: .
d_gene: .
j_gene: TRBJ2-1

CDR3nt: TGTGCCAGCCAGGGGGCGCTTGGCTACACCTTC
CDR3aa: CASQGALGYTF
v_gene: TRBV6-6
abundance: .
d_gene: TRBD1
j_gene: TRBJ1-2